A selection of T cell receptor beta chains follows, all from one sample in a study of CD8 T cells in ankylosing spondylitis. TCRdb called the 5' RACE reads again in MiXCR, with one record for every CDR3 protein. The data show 7,000 to 8,000 distinct CDR3 sequences, with about 3% seen just once and approximately 35% held by the top ten. Sequencing used blood, either unsorted or a sorted T cell fraction (not recorded which). These receptors were taken from a female donor with ankylosing spondylitis or in good health (not recorded which). Each CDR3 is given with its conserved first and last residue. The D gene is left open where the match is weak. Not every row has a clone size; where given, it reads once, few, many or a size class.

v_gene,len,abundance,j_gene,d_gene,CDR3nt,CDR3aa
TRBV9,15,medium-sized,TRBJ2-7,NA,TGTGCCAGCAGCGTTTCCTGGGGTTCGGCCTACGAGCAGTACTTC,CASSVSWGSAYEQYF
TRBV9,14,many,TRBJ1-1,NA,TGTGCCAGCAGCGGAGGGTTGGGGAACACTGAAGCTTTCTTT,CASSGGLGNTEAFF
TRBV24-1,18,NA,TRBJ2-1,TRBD1,TGTGCCACCAGTGATTTGATACGACGGACAGGGGGTAGCGATGAGCAGTTCTTC,CATSDLIRRTGGSDEQFF
TRBV9,15,many,TRBJ2-1,NA,TGTGCCAGCAGCGTCACCGGGAGCTACTACAATGAGCAGTTCTTC,CASSVTGSYYNEQFF
TRBV9,15,many,TRBJ2-7,TRBD2,TGTGCCAGCAGCATCGGGACTAGCGGGTCCTACGAGCAGTACTTC,CASSIGTSGSYEQYF
TRBV9,13,many,TRBJ1-2,TRBD1,TGTGCCAGCAGCCCCAGGGGGCCCAATGGCTACACCTTC,CASSPRGPNGYTF
TRBV9,15,many,TRBJ2-1,TRBD1,TGTGCCAGCAGCGTCGGGACAGGTACCTACAATGAGCAGTTCTTC,CASSVGTGTYNEQFF
TRBV9,13,many,TRBJ2-1,NA,TGTGCCAGCAGCGAATCAAAATGGGATGAGCAGTTCTTC,CASSESKWDEQFF
TRBV9,17,many,TRBJ2-3,TRBD1,TGTGCCAGCAGCGCCCCTCTAACAGGGGGCGCAGAAGATACGCAGTATTTT,CASSAPLTGGAEDTQYF
TRBV9,14,medium-sized,TRBJ2-1,TRBD1,TGTGCCAGCAGCGCACTACAGGGGGCAAATGAGCAGTTCTTC,CASSALQGANEQFF
TRBV9,16,many,TRBJ2-2,NA,TGTGCCAGCAGCGTAGACGGGGGGCCGGACACCGGGGAGCTGTTTTTT,CASSVDGGPDTGELFF
TRBV9,14,medium-sized,TRBJ2-5,NA,TGTGCCAGCAGCGGCCGAGTGGCCCAAGAGACCCAGTACTTC,CASSGRVAQETQYF
TRBV9,14,many,TRBJ2-1,TRBD1,TGTGCCAGCAACCCGACAGGGGCCTACAATGAGCAGTTCTTC,CASNPTGAYNEQFF
TRBV9,16,many,TRBJ2-7,TRBD1,TGTGCCAGCAGCCCCTTTATGGGACAGGGGCAATACGAGCAGTACTTC,CASSPFMGQGQYEQYF
TRBV9,16,many,TRBJ2-7,NA,TGTGCCAGCAGCGCCTCGTCCGGGGACAACTCCTACGAGCAGTACTTC,CASSASSGDNSYEQYF
TRBV9,14,medium-sized,TRBJ1-6,NA,TGTGCCAGCAGCGTGGCTCCTTATAATTCACCCCTCCACTTT,CASSVAPYNSPLHF
TRBV9,15,many,TRBJ2-5,NA,TGTGCCAGCAGCGTATACGGGAGTAAGGTGGAGACCCAGTACTTC,CASSVYGSKVETQYF
TRBV27,15,many,TRBJ2-7,TRBD1,TGTGCCAGCAGTTTACCGCGGGACAGGGTCTACGAGCAGTACTTC,CASSLPRDRVYEQYF
TRBV9,15,many,TRBJ2-3,NA,TGTGCCAGCAGCGTAGCAGGGGCCCCCACAGATACGCAGTATTTT,CASSVAGAPTDTQYF
TRBV9,16,many,TRBJ2-5,TRBD2,TGTGCCAGCAGCCATGGACTAGCGGGGCCTCAAGAGACCCAGTACTTC,CASSHGLAGPQETQYF
TRBV9,15,many,TRBJ1-3,NA,TGTGCCAGCAGCGCACTGACGGAACTTGGAAACACCATATATTTT,CASSALTELGNTIYF
TRBV9,15,many,TRBJ2-3,TRBD2,TGTGCCAGCAGCGCCGGGACTAGCGACACAGATACGCAGTATTTT,CASSAGTSDTDTQYF